Following are 14 T cell receptor beta chains from one sample sequenced in a study of T-cell reconstitution after alpha-beta-depleted transplantation in children (dated by TCRdb to 2016 to 2017). Receptor amplification or capture employed PCR. TCRdb names Illumina HiSeq 2500 as the instrument used. TCR library preparation used molecular barcoding, with unique molecular identifiers applied to normalize quantification of the TCRbeta repertoire. TCRdb ran its own pipeline on the public reads, namely fastp trimming at Q25 and MiXCR clone calling, and kept in-frame beta chains. CDR3 protein sequences are deduplicated, and each keeps its most common genes and DNA. This sample holds 200,000 or so distinct CDR3 sequences; approximately 6.8% were observed only once. The ten largest make up just over 4.5% of the sample. The treatment or condition label corresponds to: allogeneic hematopoietic cell transplantation with graft depleted of TCRalphabeta T cells and CD19 B cells.

The sample in question was PBMCs, obtained before TCRalphabeta/CD19-depleted stem cell transplant. The source of these receptors is a girl under two years old with combined immunodeficiency, due to receive a stem cell transplant.

In its sample, this clonotype was seen many times. The chain links TRBV15 to TRBJ2-7, with D hard to call. The CDR3 loop spans 15 amino acids. CDR1 is LNHNV, CDR2 YYDKDF, per germline (reference sequence). V lost 5 bases and J 5 bases, leaving 19 bases between the germline ends. CDR3 region: CATSDPGQGPNEQYF. The CDR3 bases are TGTGCCACCAGCGACCCGGGCCAAGGACCGAACGAGCAGTACTTC.

This clonotype was seen repeatedly, ten times or more. This sequence joins TRBV20-1 and TRBJ1-1; D possibly corresponds to TRBD1 (5 bases). This CDR3 has 12 residues. Per germline, CDR1 DFQATT and CDR2 SNEGSKA (reference sequence). V lost 2 bases, J lost 9 bases, and 13 bases lay in between. The CDR3 nucleotides read TGCAGTGCTAGAATCGACAGAACTAAAGCTTTCTTT. Amino acids: CSARIDRTKAFF.

This clonotype showed up many times. The V and J genes are TRBV12-3 or TRBV12-4 and TRBJ2-5; no clear D gene. This CDR3 has 11 residues. The V end was cut by 3 bases, the J end by 6 bases, with 5 bases between. The CDR3 nucleotides are TGTGCCAGCAGTTTCGGAAAGACCCAGTACTTC. Translating it yields CASSFGKTQYF.

This clonotype was seen at least ten times. The gene calls are TRBV13 and TRBJ1-2; D is perhaps TRBD1 (5 bases). V lost 8 bases to trimming and J lost 1 base, with 14 bases between them. The CDR3 contains 14 residues. Germline V gives CDR1 PRHDT, CDR2 FYEKMQ (reference sequence). The CDR3 coding sequence is TGTGCCAGCCTCAGCCCAGGGAGTAACTATGGCTACACCTTC. Protein: CASLSPGSNYGYTF.

This clonotype has at least ten counts. The chain recombines TRBV7-9 with TRBJ2-2; unclear D gene. Between the trimmed V and J ends, which lost 7 bases and 5 bases, there was a span of 11 bases. CDR3 length: 13 amino acids. Per the germline V gene, CDR1 is SEHNR and CDR2 is FQNEAQ (reference sequence). CDR3 coding DNA: TGTGCCAGCACGGGTAGTGGTACCGGGGAGCTGTTTTTT. It specifies CASTGSGTGELFF.

There are many counts of this clonotype. The chain uses TRBV28 and TRBJ1-5; D unclear. The CDR3 length is 12 residues. Germline V lookup: CDR1 MDHEN, CDR2 SYDVKM. V was pared by 5 bases and J by 4 bases, with 6 bases between. CDR3 loop: CASSPLNQPQHF. CDR3 DNA: TGTGCCAGCAGTCCCCTTAATCAGCCCCAGCATTTT.

This clonotype appeared many times. V is TRBV20-1 and J is TRBJ1-5, with D maybe TRBD1 (5 bases). Germline V CDR1 and CDR2: DFQATT, SNEGSKA (reference sequence). Trimming cost V 4 bases and J 7 bases, with 23 bases left between them. This CDR3 is built from 16 residues. CDR3 in amino acids: CSATSTVRDREQPQHF. DNA for the CDR3: TGCAGTGCTACTTCGACGGTCCGGGACCGAGAGCAGCCCCAGCATTTT.

The chain employs TRBV14 and TRBJ2-7; 9 nucleotides agree with TRBD2. V lost 1 base and J lost 6; bases outside the gene matches: 7. The germline V gene has CDR1 SGHDN and CDR2 FVKESK. This CDR3 is built from 15 residues. CDR3: CASSQGAGGCLEQYF. CDR3 in DNA: TGTGCCAGCAGCCAAGGAGCGGGAGGCTGTCTCGAGCAGTACTTC.

In this sample, this clonotype turned up many times. This chain connects TRBV6-2 or TRBV6-3 to TRBJ2-7, with TRBD1 as a possible D gene (6 bases). The CDR3 runs 18 residues. The germline V gene has CDR1 MNHEY and CDR2 SVGEGT. The germline V and J ends were trimmed by 0 bases and 2 bases, with 20 bases remaining between them. For the CDR3, the DNA is TGTGCCAGCAGTTACTCGGTGTTGGGCAGGGGAACCCCCTACGAGCAGTACTTC. Protein product: CASSYSVLGRGTPYEQYF.

This clonotype has a count of ten or more. V usage is TRBV29-1 and J usage is TRBJ1-2, with no clear D. Deletions cut 3 bases from V and 4 bases from J, with 6 bases between. The length of the CDR3 is 11 residues. The germline V gene encodes CDR1 SQVTM and CDR2 ANQGSEA. The CDR3 sequence is CSVEGIYGYTF. In nucleotides, the CDR3 is TGCAGCGTTGAGGGAATCTATGGCTACACCTTC.

The sample holds many counts of this clonotype. The rearrangement links TRBV5-4 to TRBJ1-2, with 10 bases matching TRBD1. Germline V CDR1 and CDR2: SGHNT, YYREEE (reference sequence). V trimming: 4 bases; J trimming: 2 bases; junction bases outside the gene matches: 5. This CDR3 spans 15 amino acids. CDR3 sequence reads: CASSPGQGLNYGYTF. The CDR3 DNA sequence: TGTGCCAGCAGCCCGGGACAGGGGTTAAACTATGGCTACACCTTC. Combining the CDR3 with reference TRBV5-4 and TRBJ1-2 gives the whole variable domain ETGVTQSPTHLIKTRGQQVTLRCSSQSGHNTVSWYQQALGQGPQFIFQYYREEENGRGNFPPRFSGLQFPNYSSELNVNALELDDSALYLCASSPGQGLNYGYTFGSGTRLTVV.

This clonotype was seen a few times. The chain employs TRBV7-9 and TRBJ2-3; D is ambiguous. This CDR3 has 12 amino acids. Germline V lookup: CDR1 SEHNR, CDR2 FQNEAQ (reference sequence). V lost 3 bases, J lost 10 bases, and 11 bases lay in between. The CDR3 spells CASSLGTSAQYF. In nucleotides, the CDR3 is TGTGCCAGCAGCTTGGGCACCAGCGCGCAGTATTTT.

J is TRBJ1-5 and V is TRBV7-2, with a possible D match to TRBD1 (5 bases). With 2 bases removed from V and 5 bases from J, the gap between germline ends came to 16 bases. Germline assignment: CDR1 SGHTA and CDR2 FQGNSA. The CDR3 loop spans 16 amino acids. Written as DNA, the CDR3 is TGTGCCAGCAGCTTATACCCGAAAATGGGGGATCAGCCCCAGCATTTT. Translated: CASSLYPKMGDQPQHF.

The chain links TRBV6-2 or TRBV6-3 to TRBJ1-5, with 7 nucleotides matching TRBD1. Germline V gives CDR1 MNHEY, CDR2 SVGEGT. Trimming took 2 bases from V and 0 from J; bases not matched to a gene: 22. The length of the CDR3 is 22 residues. CDR3 sequence: CASSYIPRPVRTGPYSNQPQHF. DNA for the CDR3: TGTGCCAGCAGTTACATCCCTCGACCTGTTCGGACAGGCCCGTATAGCAATCAGCCCCAGCATTTT.